The present T cell receptor (beta chain) was sequenced within a study of response to subunit inactivated influenza vaccine. Study findings and constraints: The authors proposed limited new T cell recruitment per seasonal influenza vaccination.

In its sample, this clonotype was seen many times. The antigen remains undetermined. Germline values: CDR1 SEHNR, CDR2 FQNEAQ (reference sequence). V was clipped by 3 bases and J by 1 base, with 6 bases between them. This CDR3 is 13 amino acids long. TCRdb analysed the RT-PCR reads with MiXCR anew, one entry per CDR3 protein. The profile shows under 750,000 distinct CDR3 sequences, about 10% of them singletons. This clonotype originated in a man in his forties or fifties who received an inactivated influenza vaccine. The chain is built from TRBV7-9 and TRBJ2-5; D is unresolved. Sequenced material: PBMCs from blood, taken on the day of vaccination. As DNA, the CDR3 is TGTGCCAGCAGCTTCGGTCCCCAAGAGACCCAGTACTTC. This codes for CASSFGPQETQYF.